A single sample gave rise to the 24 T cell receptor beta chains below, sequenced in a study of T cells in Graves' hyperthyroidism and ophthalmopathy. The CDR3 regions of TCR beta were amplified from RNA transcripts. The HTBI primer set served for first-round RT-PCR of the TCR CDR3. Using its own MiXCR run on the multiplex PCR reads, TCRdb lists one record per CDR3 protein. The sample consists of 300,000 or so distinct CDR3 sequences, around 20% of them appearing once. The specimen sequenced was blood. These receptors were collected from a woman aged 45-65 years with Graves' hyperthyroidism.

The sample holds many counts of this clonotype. The CDR3 is CASSHSGELFF. CDR3 coding DNA: TGTGCCAGCAGCCATTCCGGGGAGCTGTTTTTT. The chain links TRBV3-1 to TRBJ2-2; D gene ambiguous. Looked up from germline, CDR1 is LGHDT and CDR2 is YNNKEL (reference sequence). The CDR3 runs to 11 residues. The germline V and J ends were trimmed by 3 bases and 6 bases, with 2 bases remaining between them. The full variable domain, with the rest looked up from reference TRBV3-1 and TRBJ2-2, is DTAVSQTPKYLVTQMGNDKSIKCEQNLGHDTMYWYKQDSKKFLKIMFSYNNKELIINETVPNRFSPKSPDKAHLNLHINSLELGDSAVYFCASSHSGELFFGEGSRLTVL.

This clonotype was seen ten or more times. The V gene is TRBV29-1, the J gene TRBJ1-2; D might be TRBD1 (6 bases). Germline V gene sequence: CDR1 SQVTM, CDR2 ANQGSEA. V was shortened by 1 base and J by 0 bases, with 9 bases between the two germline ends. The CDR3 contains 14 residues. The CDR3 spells CSVEVGAPNYGYTF. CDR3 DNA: TGCAGCGTTGAAGTGGGGGCTCCTAACTATGGCTACACCTTC.

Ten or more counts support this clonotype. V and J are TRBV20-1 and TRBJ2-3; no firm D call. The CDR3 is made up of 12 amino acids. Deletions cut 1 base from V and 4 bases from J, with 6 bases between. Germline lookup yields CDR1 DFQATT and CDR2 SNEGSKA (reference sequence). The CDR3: CSARVVPDTQYF. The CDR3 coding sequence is TGCAGTGCTAGAGTCGTTCCAGATACGCAGTATTTT.

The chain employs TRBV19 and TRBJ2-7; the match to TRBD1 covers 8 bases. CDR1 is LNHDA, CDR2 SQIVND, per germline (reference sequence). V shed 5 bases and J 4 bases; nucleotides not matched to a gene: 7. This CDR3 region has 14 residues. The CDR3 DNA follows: TGTGCCAGTAGTGCGACAGGGGCTTGGTACGAGCAGTACTTC. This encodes CASSATGAWYEQYF.

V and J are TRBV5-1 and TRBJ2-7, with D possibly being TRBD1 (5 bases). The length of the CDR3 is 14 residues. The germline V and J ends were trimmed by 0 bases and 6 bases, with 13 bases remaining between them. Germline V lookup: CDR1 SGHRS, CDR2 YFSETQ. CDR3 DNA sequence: TGCGCCAGCAGCTTGGATACAGGCGCGGTCGAGCAGTACTTC. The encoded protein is CASSLDTGAVEQYF.

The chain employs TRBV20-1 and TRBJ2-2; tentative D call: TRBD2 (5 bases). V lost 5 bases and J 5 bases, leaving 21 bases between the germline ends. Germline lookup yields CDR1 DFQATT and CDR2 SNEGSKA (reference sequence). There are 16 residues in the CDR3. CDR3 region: CSARTIDGGVTGELFF. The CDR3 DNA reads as TGCAGTGCTCGTACAATCGACGGAGGCGTAACCGGGGAGCTGTTTTTT.

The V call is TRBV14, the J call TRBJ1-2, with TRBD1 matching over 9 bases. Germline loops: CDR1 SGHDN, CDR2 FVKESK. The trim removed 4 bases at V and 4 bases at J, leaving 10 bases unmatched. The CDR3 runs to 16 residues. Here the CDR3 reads CASSPGTGRGGYGYTF. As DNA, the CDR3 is TGTGCCAGCAGCCCCGGGACAGGGAGAGGCGGCTATGGCTACACCTTC.

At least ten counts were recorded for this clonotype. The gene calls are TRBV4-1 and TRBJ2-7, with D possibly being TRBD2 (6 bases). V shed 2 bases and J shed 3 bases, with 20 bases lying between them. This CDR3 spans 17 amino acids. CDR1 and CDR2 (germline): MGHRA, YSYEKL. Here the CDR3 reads CASSQYAIGLANYEQYF. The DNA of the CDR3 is TGCGCCAGCAGCCAATACGCCATAGGGCTAGCGAACTACGAGCAGTACTTC.

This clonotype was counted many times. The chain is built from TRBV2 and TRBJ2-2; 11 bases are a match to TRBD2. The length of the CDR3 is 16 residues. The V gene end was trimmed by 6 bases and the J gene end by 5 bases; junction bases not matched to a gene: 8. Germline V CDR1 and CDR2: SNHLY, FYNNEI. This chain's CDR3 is CASSRSGGAGTGELFF. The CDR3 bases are TGTGCCAGCAGCCGTAGCGGGGGGGCCGGAACCGGGGAGCTGTTTTTT. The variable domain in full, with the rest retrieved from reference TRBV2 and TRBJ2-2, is EPEVTQTPSHQVTQMGQEVILRCVPISNHLYFYWYRQILGQKVEFLVSFYNNEISEKSEIFDDQFSVERPDGSNFTLKIRSTKLEDSAMYFCASSRSGGAGTGELFFGEGSRLTVL.

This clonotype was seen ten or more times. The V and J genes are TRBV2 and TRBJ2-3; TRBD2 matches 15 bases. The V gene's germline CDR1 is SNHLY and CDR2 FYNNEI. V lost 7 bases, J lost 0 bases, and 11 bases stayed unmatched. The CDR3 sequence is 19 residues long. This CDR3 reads CASKGGGLAGGLSTDTQYF. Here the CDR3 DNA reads TGTGCCAGCAAAGGAGGGGGACTAGCGGGGGGCCTTAGCACAGATACGCAGTATTTT. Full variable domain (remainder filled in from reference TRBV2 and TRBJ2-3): EPEVTQTPSHQVTQMGQEVILRCVPISNHLYFYWYRQILGQKVEFLVSFYNNEISEKSEIFDDQFSVERPDGSNFTLKIRSTKLEDSAMYFCASKGGGLAGGLSTDTQYFGPGTRLTVL.

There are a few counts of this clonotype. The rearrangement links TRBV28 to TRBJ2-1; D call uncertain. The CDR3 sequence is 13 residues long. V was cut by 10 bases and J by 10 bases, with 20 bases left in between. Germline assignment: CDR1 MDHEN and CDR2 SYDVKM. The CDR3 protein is CATLGDLLYEQFF. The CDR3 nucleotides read TGTGCCACCCTCGGCGACTTACTCTACGAGCAGTTCTTC.

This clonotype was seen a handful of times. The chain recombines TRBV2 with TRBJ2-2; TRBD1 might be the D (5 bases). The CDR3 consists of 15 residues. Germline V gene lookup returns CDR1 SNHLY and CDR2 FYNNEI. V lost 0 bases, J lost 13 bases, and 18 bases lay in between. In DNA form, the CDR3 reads TGTGCCAGCAGTGAAGCTGTGCAGGGCCACGGTAGGCTGTTTTTT. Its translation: CASSEAVQGHGRLFF.

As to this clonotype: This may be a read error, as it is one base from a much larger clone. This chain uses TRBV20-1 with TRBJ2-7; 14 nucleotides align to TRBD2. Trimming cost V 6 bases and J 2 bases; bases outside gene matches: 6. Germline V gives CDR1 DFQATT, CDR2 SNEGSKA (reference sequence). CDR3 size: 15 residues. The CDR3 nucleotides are TGCAGTGCCCTGACTAGCGGGGGGGGAGCCTACGAGCAGTACTTC. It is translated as CSALTSGGGAYEQYF.

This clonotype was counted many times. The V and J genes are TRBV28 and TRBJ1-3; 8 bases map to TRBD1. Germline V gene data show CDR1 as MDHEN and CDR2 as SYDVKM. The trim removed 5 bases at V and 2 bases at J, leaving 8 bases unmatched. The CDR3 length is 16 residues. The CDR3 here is CASSQRTGRTGNTIYF. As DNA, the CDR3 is TGTGCCAGCAGTCAACGGACAGGGCGGACTGGAAACACCATATATTTT.

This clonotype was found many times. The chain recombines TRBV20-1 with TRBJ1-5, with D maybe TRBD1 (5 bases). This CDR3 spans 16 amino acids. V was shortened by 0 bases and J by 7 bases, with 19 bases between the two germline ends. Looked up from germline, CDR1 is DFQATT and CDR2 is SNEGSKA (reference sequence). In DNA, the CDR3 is TGCAGTGCTAGAGATGGGGCAGGCGGAATCGAACAGCCCCAGCATTTT. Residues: CSARDGAGGIEQPQHF.

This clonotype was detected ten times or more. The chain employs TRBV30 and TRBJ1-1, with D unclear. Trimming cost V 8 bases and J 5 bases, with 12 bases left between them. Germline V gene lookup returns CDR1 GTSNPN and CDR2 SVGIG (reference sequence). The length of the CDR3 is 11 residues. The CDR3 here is CARRRGTEAFF. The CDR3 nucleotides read TGTGCCCGTCGGCGGGGTACTGAAGCTTTCTTT.

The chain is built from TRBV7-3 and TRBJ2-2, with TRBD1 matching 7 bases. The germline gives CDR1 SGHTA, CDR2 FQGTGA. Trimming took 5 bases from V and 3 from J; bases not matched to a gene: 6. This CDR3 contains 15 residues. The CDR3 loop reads CASSPSGQHTGELFF. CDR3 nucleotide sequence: TGTGCCAGCAGCCCTTCGGGACAGCACACCGGGGAGCTGTTTTTT. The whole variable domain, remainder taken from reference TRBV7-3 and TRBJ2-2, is GAGVSQTPSNKVTEKGKYVELRCDPISGHTALYWYRQSLGQGPEFLIYFQGTGAADDSGLPNDRFFAVRPEGSVSTLKIQRTERGDSAVYLCASSPSGQHTGELFFGEGSRLTVL.

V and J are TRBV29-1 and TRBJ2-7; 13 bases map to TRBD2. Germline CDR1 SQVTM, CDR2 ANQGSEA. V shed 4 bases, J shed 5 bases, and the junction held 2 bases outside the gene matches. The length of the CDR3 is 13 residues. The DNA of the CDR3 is TGCAGCGTTGGGGGACTAGCGGGAAACGAGCAGTACTTC. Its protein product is CSVGGLAGNEQYF.

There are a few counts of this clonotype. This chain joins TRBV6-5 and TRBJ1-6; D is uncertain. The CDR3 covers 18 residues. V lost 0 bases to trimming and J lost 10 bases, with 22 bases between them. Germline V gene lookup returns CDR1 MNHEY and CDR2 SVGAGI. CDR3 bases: TGTGCCAGCAGTTACTCCCGAGGCCAGAACAGTTTGAGCTCACCCCTCCACTTT. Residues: CASSYSRGQNSLSSPLHF.

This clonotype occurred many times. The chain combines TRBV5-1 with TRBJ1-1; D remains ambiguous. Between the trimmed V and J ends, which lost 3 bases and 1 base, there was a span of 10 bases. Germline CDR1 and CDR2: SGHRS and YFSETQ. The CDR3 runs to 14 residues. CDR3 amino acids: CASSYLAQNTEAFF. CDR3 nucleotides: TGCGCCAGCAGCTACCTAGCACAGAACACTGAAGCTTTCTTT.

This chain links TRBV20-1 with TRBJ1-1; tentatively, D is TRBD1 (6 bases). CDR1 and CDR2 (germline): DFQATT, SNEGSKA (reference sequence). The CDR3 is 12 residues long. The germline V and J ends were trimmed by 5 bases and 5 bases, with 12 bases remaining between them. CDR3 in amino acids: CSAEDRRTEAFF. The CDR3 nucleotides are TGCAGTGCTGAGGACAGACGGACTGAAGCTTTCTTT.

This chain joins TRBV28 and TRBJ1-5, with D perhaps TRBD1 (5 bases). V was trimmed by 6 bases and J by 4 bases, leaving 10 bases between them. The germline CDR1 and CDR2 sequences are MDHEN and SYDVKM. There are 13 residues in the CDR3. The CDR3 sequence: CASRTTENQPQHF. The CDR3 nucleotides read TGTGCCAGCAGAACGACAGAAAATCAGCCCCAGCATTTT.

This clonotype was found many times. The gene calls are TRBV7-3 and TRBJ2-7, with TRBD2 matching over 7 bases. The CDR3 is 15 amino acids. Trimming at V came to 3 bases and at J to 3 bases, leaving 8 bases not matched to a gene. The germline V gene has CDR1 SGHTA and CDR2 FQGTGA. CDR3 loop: CASSLTSGADYEQYF. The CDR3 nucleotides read TGTGCCAGCAGCTTGACCAGCGGGGCTGACTACGAGCAGTACTTC.

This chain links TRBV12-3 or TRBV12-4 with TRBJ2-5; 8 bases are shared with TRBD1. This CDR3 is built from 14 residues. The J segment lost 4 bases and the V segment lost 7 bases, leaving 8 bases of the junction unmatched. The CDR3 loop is CASKNSGGRETQYF. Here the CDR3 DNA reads TGTGCCAGCAAAAACTCAGGGGGCCGAGAGACCCAGTACTTC.